The 2 T cell receptor beta chains reported below all come from one sample, sequenced in a study of OX40 agonist ivuxolimab in advanced cancers. TCRdb keeps only in-frame clones here, not all; method: immunoSEQ multiplex PCR. The sample yields around 80,000 clones, 85% to 90% seen once. This specimen consisted of CD4+ or CD8+ T cells sorted from blood, obtained in a trial of the OX40 agonist ivuxolimab. The receptors derive from an adult with an advanced solid tumor such as melanoma, head and neck, liver or kidney cancer.

CDR3: CASSQGQWGADTQYF. CDR3 coding DNA: TGTGCCAGCAGCCAGGGACAGTGGGGGGCAGATACGCAGTATTTT. V gene TRBV7-9 combines with J gene TRBJ2-3; D perhaps matches TRBD1 (7 bases). The germline V and J ends were trimmed by 5 bases and 4 bases, with 16 bases remaining between them. The germline CDR1 and CDR2 sequences are SEHNR and FQNEAQ (reference sequence). The CDR3 is made up of 15 amino acids. The full variable domain, rest sourced from reference TRBV7-9 and TRBJ2-3, is DTGVSQNPRHKITKRGQNVTFRCDPISEHNRLYWYRQTLGQGPEFLTYFQNEAQLEKSRLLSDRFSAERPKGSFSTLEIQRTEQGDSAMYLCASSQGQWGADTQYFGPGTRLTVL.

The chain recombines TRBV30 with TRBJ2-1; D unresolved. Trimming left V 2 bases short and J 10 bases short, with 12 bases between. The V gene's germline CDR1 is GTSNPN and CDR2 SVGIG (reference sequence). The length of the CDR3 is 12 residues. The CDR3 DNA is TGTGCCTGGAGTCCGACTGTTGGAGAGCAGTTCTTC. It encodes CAWSPTVGEQFF.